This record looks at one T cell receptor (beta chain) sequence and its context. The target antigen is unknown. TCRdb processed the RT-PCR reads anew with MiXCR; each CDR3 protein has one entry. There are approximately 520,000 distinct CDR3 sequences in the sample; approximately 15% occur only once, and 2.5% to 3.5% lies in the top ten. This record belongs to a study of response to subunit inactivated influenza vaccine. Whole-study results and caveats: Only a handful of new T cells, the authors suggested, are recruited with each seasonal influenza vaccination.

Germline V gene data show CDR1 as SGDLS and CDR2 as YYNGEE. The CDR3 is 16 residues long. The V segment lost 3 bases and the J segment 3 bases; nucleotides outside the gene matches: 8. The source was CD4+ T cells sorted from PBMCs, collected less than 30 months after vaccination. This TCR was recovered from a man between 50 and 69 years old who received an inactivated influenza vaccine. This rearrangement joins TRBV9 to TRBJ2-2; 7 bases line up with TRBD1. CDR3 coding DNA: TGTGCCAGCAGCGCCCCCGGGACAGAGTACACCGGGGAGCTGTTTTTT. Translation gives CASSAPGTEYTGELFF.